The rows below give T cell receptor beta chains drawn from one sample of a study of OX40 agonist ivuxolimab in advanced cancers. Generated by immunoSEQ multiplex PCR, the TCRdb table keeps only in-frame clones and is missing some. This sample has under 100,000 clones, with about 88% found just once. The input for sequencing was CD4+ or CD8+ T cells sorted from blood, taken in a trial of the OX40 agonist ivuxolimab. The receptors here all came from an adult with an advanced solid tumor such as melanoma, head and neck, liver or kidney cancer. CDR3s include the opening cysteine and the closing phenylalanine or tryptophan. The order of the fields is clone size, V gene, J gene, D gene, CDR3 protein, CDR3 DNA. A D gene is named only where the DNA matches it firmly. Where a row states a size, it is once, few, many or the class of an expanded clone; other rows omit it.

clone_size: few; v_call: TRBV30; j_call: TRBJ1-6; d_call: NA; cdr3_aa: CAWSSTQSFYSPLHF; cdr3_nt: TGTGCCTGGAGTTCTACACAATCGTTCTATTCACCCCTCCACTTT
clone_size: NA; v_call: TRBV5-1; j_call: TRBJ2-5; d_call: TRBD1; cdr3_aa: CASSLWTGRIQETQYF; cdr3_nt: TGCGCCAGCAGCTTGTGGACAGGAAGAATACAAGAGACCCAGTACTTC
clone_size: once; v_call: TRBV21-1; j_call: TRBJ2-5; d_call: NA; cdr3_aa: CASSKDEPQETQYF; cdr3_nt: TGTGCCAGCAGCAAAGACGAGCCCCAAGAGACCCAGTACTTC
clone_size: NA; v_call: TRBV5-1; j_call: TRBJ1-6; d_call: TRBD1; cdr3_aa: CASSPGQGNSPLHF; cdr3_nt: TGCGCCAGCAGCCCGGGACAGGGGAATTCACCCCTCCACTTT
clone_size: NA; v_call: TRBV5-1; j_call: TRBJ2-1; d_call: TRBD2; cdr3_aa: CASSWMRLAGYNEQFF; cdr3_nt: TGCGCCAGCAGCTGGATGAGACTAGCCGGCTACAATGAGCAGTTCTTC
clone_size: once; v_call: TRBV18; j_call: TRBJ2-1; d_call: NA; cdr3_aa: CASSSPGSRDEQFF; cdr3_nt: TGTGCCAGCTCATCGCCGGGGTCAAGAGATGAGCAGTTCTTC
clone_size: few; v_call: TRBV7-8; j_call: TRBJ2-1; d_call: NA; cdr3_aa: CASSLRETAYNEQFF; cdr3_nt: TGTGCCAGCAGCTTAAGGGAGACGGCGTACAATGAGCAGTTCTTC
clone_size: NA; v_call: TRBV6-1; j_call: TRBJ2-7; d_call: TRBD1; cdr3_aa: CASSEFRGPYEQYF; cdr3_nt: TGTGCCAGCAGTGAATTCAGGGGGCCCTACGAGCAGTACTTC
clone_size: NA; v_call: TRBV10-3; j_call: TRBJ2-3; d_call: NA; cdr3_aa: CAISVDPQYF; cdr3_nt: TGTGCCATCAGTGTGGACCCACAGTATTTT
clone_size: once; v_call: TRBV10-2; j_call: TRBJ1-2; d_call: NA; cdr3_aa: CASSELGYSDGYTF; cdr3_nt: TGCGCCAGCAGTGAGTTAGGCTACTCGGATGGCTACACCTTC
clone_size: NA; v_call: TRBV30; j_call: TRBJ2-1; d_call: TRBD1; cdr3_aa: CAWSRRDRDYNEQFF; cdr3_nt: TGTGCCTGGAGCCGCCGGGACAGAGATTACAATGAGCAGTTCTTC
clone_size: NA; v_call: TRBV10-1; j_call: TRBJ2-5; d_call: TRBD2; cdr3_aa: CASSAGLAGTETQYF; cdr3_nt: TGCGCCAGCAGTGCCGGACTAGCGGGCACGGAGACCCAGTACTTC
clone_size: NA; v_call: TRBV5-1; j_call: TRBJ2-5; d_call: TRBD1; cdr3_aa: CASSLWDRGSGETQYF; cdr3_nt: TGCGCCAGCAGCTTGTGGGACAGGGGGTCGGGAGAGACCCAGTACTTC
clone_size: NA; v_call: TRBV10-1; j_call: TRBJ2-1; d_call: TRBD2; cdr3_aa: CASSPGLGLAGASSYNEQFF; cdr3_nt: TGCGCCAGCAGTCCAGGATTGGGACTAGCGGGAGCCAGCTCCTACAATGAGCAGTTCTTC
clone_size: few; v_call: TRBV19; j_call: TRBJ1-1; d_call: NA; cdr3_aa: CASSIGGSRTEAFF; cdr3_nt: TGTGCCAGTAGTATAGGGGGGAGCCGGACTGAAGCTTTCTTT
clone_size: NA; v_call: TRBV27; j_call: TRBJ2-1; d_call: NA; cdr3_aa: CASSPGPMGPRTPSSYNEQFF; cdr3_nt: TGTGCCAGCAGCCCGGGACCGATGGGACCCAGGACCCCGAGCTCCTACAATGAGCAGTTCTTC
clone_size: NA; v_call: TRBV28; j_call: TRBJ1-1; d_call: TRBD1; cdr3_aa: CASSATGGVNAFF; cdr3_nt: TGTGCCAGCAGTGCGACAGGGGGAGTTAATGCTTTCTTT
clone_size: NA; v_call: TRBV4-1; j_call: TRBJ2-7; d_call: NA; cdr3_aa: CASSQGPFYEQYF; cdr3_nt: TGCGCCAGCAGCCAAGGACCGTTCTACGAGCAGTACTTC
clone_size: NA; v_call: TRBV28; j_call: TRBJ1-2; d_call: NA; cdr3_aa: CASSLPPRGGYTF; cdr3_nt: TGTGCCAGCAGTTTACCCCCCAGGGGCGGCTACACCTTC
clone_size: NA; v_call: TRBV11-3; j_call: TRBJ2-7; d_call: NA; cdr3_aa: CASSLAVGGQQYF; cdr3_nt: TGTGCCAGCAGCCTCGCTGTCGGGGGCCAGCAGTACTTC
clone_size: NA; v_call: TRBV19; j_call: TRBJ2-2; d_call: TRBD2; cdr3_aa: CASSGPSGRRVAGELFF; cdr3_nt: TGTGCCAGTAGTGGGCCTAGCGGGAGGAGAGTTGCCGGGGAGCTGTTTTTT
clone_size: once; v_call: TRBV30; j_call: TRBJ2-7; d_call: TRBD2; cdr3_aa: CAWSPRGTSGRNEQYF; cdr3_nt: TGTGCCTGGAGTCCCCGGGGGACTAGCGGGAGGAACGAGCAGTACTTC
clone_size: NA; v_call: TRBV12-5; j_call: TRBJ1-1; d_call: NA; cdr3_aa: CATRPGPLTSEAFF; cdr3_nt: TGTGCTACCCGGCCGGGCCCCCTCACTAGCGAAGCTTTCTTT
clone_size: NA; v_call: TRBV9; j_call: TRBJ2-2; d_call: TRBD2; cdr3_aa: CASSVVGTMAGELFF; cdr3_nt: TGTGCCAGCAGCGTAGTTGGGACTATGGCCGGGGAGCTGTTTTTT
clone_size: NA; v_call: TRBV5-8; j_call: TRBJ2-5; d_call: NA; cdr3_aa: CASSFAETQYF; cdr3_nt: TGTGCCAGCAGCTTTGCCGAGACCCAGTACTTC
clone_size: NA; v_call: TRBV27; j_call: TRBJ2-3; d_call: NA; cdr3_aa: CASSLLGQPDVDTQYF; cdr3_nt: TGTGCCAGCAGTTTACTAGGACAGCCAGATGTAGATACGCAGTATTTT
clone_size: NA; v_call: TRBV10-3; j_call: TRBJ1-6; d_call: NA; cdr3_aa: CASRWDRYSPLHF; cdr3_nt: TGTGCCAGTAGATGGGACCGGTATTCACCCCTCCACTTT
clone_size: NA; v_call: TRBV18; j_call: TRBJ1-3; d_call: NA; cdr3_aa: CASSPRDTVSSGNTIYF; cdr3_nt: TGTGCCAGCTCACCCCGGGACACGGTCTCATCTGGAAACACCATATATTTT
clone_size: NA; v_call: TRBV19; j_call: TRBJ2-2; d_call: TRBD2; cdr3_aa: CASSRGGSGNTGELFF; cdr3_nt: TGTGCCAGTAGTCGGGGCGGGAGTGGGAACACCGGGGAGCTGTTTTTT
clone_size: NA; v_call: TRBV7-2; j_call: TRBJ1-2; d_call: NA; cdr3_aa: CASSPQGYGYTF; cdr3_nt: TGTGCCAGCAGCCCCCAGGGGTATGGCTACACCTTC
clone_size: NA; v_call: TRBV15; j_call: TRBJ1-4; d_call: NA; cdr3_aa: CATSRDGGPGEKLFF; cdr3_nt: TGTGCCACCAGCAGAGATGGGGGGCCTGGTGAAAAACTGTTTTTT
clone_size: NA; v_call: TRBV2; j_call: TRBJ2-5; d_call: NA; cdr3_aa: CASSPKNAPETQYF; cdr3_nt: TGTGCCAGCAGCCCTAAGAATGCGCCAGAGACCCAGTACTTC
clone_size: NA; v_call: TRBV4-3; j_call: TRBJ1-3; d_call: NA; cdr3_aa: CASSQAAGASGNTIYF; cdr3_nt: TGCGCCAGCAGCCAAGCGGCGGGGGCATCTGGAAACACCATATATTTT
clone_size: NA; v_call: TRBV5-4; j_call: TRBJ2-3; d_call: NA; cdr3_aa: CASSKSTGPGTDTQYF; cdr3_nt: TGTGCCAGCAGCAAGAGTACAGGGCCTGGCACAGATACGCAGTATTTT
clone_size: once; v_call: TRBV7-9; j_call: TRBJ1-5; d_call: NA; cdr3_aa: CASSLDRGYSNQPQHF; cdr3_nt: TGTGCCAGCAGCTTAGATCGGGGATATAGCAATCAGCCCCAGCATTTT
clone_size: NA; v_call: TRBV7-2; j_call: TRBJ2-7; d_call: NA; cdr3_aa: CASSLDSLPLYEQYF; cdr3_nt: TGTGCCAGCAGCTTAGACAGCCTTCCTCTTTACGAGCAGTACTTC
clone_size: NA; v_call: TRBV27; j_call: TRBJ2-7; d_call: TRBD1; cdr3_aa: CASSLRGWDRGGEQYF; cdr3_nt: TGTGCCAGCAGTTTACGTGGCTGGGACAGAGGGGGCGAGCAGTACTTC
clone_size: NA; v_call: TRBV6-6; j_call: TRBJ2-6; d_call: NA; cdr3_aa: CASRRADRANVLTF; cdr3_nt: TGTGCCAGCCGAAGGGCAGATCGGGCCAACGTCCTGACTTTC
clone_size: NA; v_call: TRBV7-8; j_call: TRBJ2-3; d_call: NA; cdr3_aa: CASSLGGSRNTQYF; cdr3_nt: TGTGCCAGCAGCTTAGGTGGGTCCAGGAATACGCAGTATTTT
clone_size: NA; v_call: TRBV13; j_call: TRBJ2-1; d_call: TRBD1; cdr3_aa: CASSLGLATGGYNEQFF; cdr3_nt: TGTGCCAGCAGCTTAGGCCTGGCCACAGGGGGATACAATGAGCAGTTCTTC
clone_size: NA; v_call: TRBV29-1; j_call: TRBJ1-1; d_call: NA; cdr3_aa: CSVGHTLGTEAFF; cdr3_nt: TGCAGCGTTGGTCACACCTTGGGGACTGAAGCTTTCTTT
clone_size: NA; v_call: TRBV28; j_call: TRBJ2-1; d_call: NA; cdr3_aa: CASNQGRGVNEQFF; cdr3_nt: TGTGCCAGCAATCAGGGAAGAGGGGTAAATGAGCAGTTCTTC
clone_size: NA; v_call: TRBV7-2; j_call: TRBJ1-6; d_call: NA; cdr3_aa: CASSLAPRSSYNSPLHF; cdr3_nt: TGTGCCAGCAGCTTAGCGCCACGAAGCTCCTATAATTCACCCCTCCACTTT
clone_size: NA; v_call: TRBV9; j_call: TRBJ1-1; d_call: TRBD1; cdr3_aa: CASSPRQGGTEAFF; cdr3_nt: TGTGCCAGCAGCCCCCGACAGGGAGGCACTGAAGCTTTCTTT
clone_size: NA; v_call: TRBV5-1; j_call: TRBJ1-3; d_call: NA; cdr3_aa: CASSLEKQGYGNTIYF; cdr3_nt: TGCGCCAGCAGCTTGGAAAAGCAGGGATATGGAAACACCATATATTTT
clone_size: NA; v_call: TRBV4-1; j_call: TRBJ2-1; d_call: TRBD2; cdr3_aa: CASSRGLDLLNEQFF; cdr3_nt: TGCGCCAGCAGCCGGGGACTAGATCTCCTCAATGAGCAGTTCTTC
clone_size: NA; v_call: TRBV5-1; j_call: TRBJ2-2; d_call: NA; cdr3_aa: CASSLGVSQMLLFF; cdr3_nt: TGCGCCAGCAGCTTAGGGGTTTCCCAGATGCTGCTGTTTTTT
clone_size: NA; v_call: TRBV2; j_call: TRBJ1-1; d_call: NA; cdr3_aa: CASSDQGRGKNTEAFF; cdr3_nt: TGTGCCAGCAGTGACCAGGGAAGAGGAAAGAACACTGAAGCTTTCTTT
clone_size: NA; v_call: TRBV5-8; j_call: TRBJ1-2; d_call: TRBD1; cdr3_aa: CASSFLTGANYGYTF; cdr3_nt: TGTGCCAGCAGCTTTCTGACAGGGGCTAACTATGGCTACACCTTC
clone_size: NA; v_call: TRBV6-1; j_call: TRBJ2-1; d_call: TRBD2; cdr3_aa: CASSAPLAGSYNEQFF; cdr3_nt: TGTGCCAGCAGTGCCCCACTAGCGGGGTCCTACAATGAGCAGTTCTTC
clone_size: NA; v_call: TRBV5-1; j_call: TRBJ2-7; d_call: TRBD2; cdr3_aa: CASSLGSGGVNSYEQYF; cdr3_nt: TGCGCCAGCAGCTTGGGGAGCGGGGGGGTGAACTCCTACGAGCAGTACTTC
clone_size: NA; v_call: TRBV23-1; j_call: TRBJ2-1; d_call: TRBD1; cdr3_aa: CASSQSKRGQGSNDEQFF; cdr3_nt: TGCGCCAGCAGTCAATCGAAACGGGGACAGGGGTCAAACGATGAGCAGTTCTTC
clone_size: few; v_call: TRBV2; j_call: TRBJ1-2; d_call: NA; cdr3_aa: CASSDRQIDGYTF; cdr3_nt: TGTGCCAGCAGTGACCGGCAGATCGATGGCTACACCTTC
clone_size: NA; v_call: TRBV11-3; j_call: TRBJ2-3; d_call: NA; cdr3_aa: CASSLSTAVYGDTQYF; cdr3_nt: TGTGCCAGCAGCTTATCCACTGCAGTATATGGGGATACGCAGTATTTT
clone_size: NA; v_call: TRBV6-1; j_call: TRBJ1-1; d_call: NA; cdr3_aa: CASSPLEGYIAFF; cdr3_nt: TGTGCCAGCAGCCCCCTCGAGGGGTATATCGCTTTCTTT